This TCR beta chain was captured in a study of cytomegalovirus exposure and HLA in healthy donors. Overall study findings and caveats: In terms of immune exposure information, only CMV serostatus was available. Another analysis was done later, and it associated 17,000 or so TCR beta sequences with HLA alleles at 0.05 false discovery rate. Likely technical artifact: a cluster of highly shared sequence variants.

It was with 60 Vbeta and 13 Jbeta primers that the PCR ran. In the original workflow: Roughly 11 million of the roughly 77 million unique TCR beta chains counted in a later analysis were shared. TCRdb's table, derived via immunoSEQ multiplex PCR, lists solely in-frame clones and lacks some. The D gene and trimming were derived from the DNA, and the V and J assignments and clone size from that table. The repertoire holds around 150,000 clones, with roughly 78% as singletons. In the case of this clone: Its cognate antigen is unknown.

V dropped 5 bases and J dropped 3 bases, with 10 bases sitting between them. Germline V gene data show CDR1 as LNHDA and CDR2 as SQIVND (reference sequence). This CDR3 region has 14 residues. Sequencing input: PBMCs. The chain recombines TRBV19 with TRBJ2-2, with D perhaps TRBD2 (5 bases). The source of this sequence is a man between 45 and 60 years old in good health and CMV-seropositive. CDR3 coding DNA: TGTGCCAGTAGTGTCGGAGGTGACACCGGGGAGCTGTTTTTT. This translates into CASSVGGDTGELFF.